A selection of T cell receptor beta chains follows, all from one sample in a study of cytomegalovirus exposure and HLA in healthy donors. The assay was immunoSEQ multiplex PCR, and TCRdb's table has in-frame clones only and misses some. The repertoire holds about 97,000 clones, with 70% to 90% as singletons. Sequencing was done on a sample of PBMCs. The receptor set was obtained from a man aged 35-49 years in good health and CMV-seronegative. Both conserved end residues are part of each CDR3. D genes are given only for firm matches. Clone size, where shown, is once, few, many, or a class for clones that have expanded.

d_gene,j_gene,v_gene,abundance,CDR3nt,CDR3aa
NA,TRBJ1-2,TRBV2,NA,TGTGCCAGCAGGCGGGAGACATCCTATGGCTACACCTTC,CASRRETSYGYTF
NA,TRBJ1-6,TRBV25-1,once,TGTGCCAGCAGAACAGGGAGTTCACCCCTCCACTTT,CASRTGSSPLHF
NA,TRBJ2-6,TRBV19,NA,TGTGCCAGTAGTACGCGGGTCTCTGGGGCCAACGTCCTGACTTTC,CASSTRVSGANVLTF
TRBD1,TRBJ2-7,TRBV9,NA,TGTGCCAGCAGCGTCGACAGGGGAATGGGCTACGAGCAGTACTTC,CASSVDRGMGYEQYF
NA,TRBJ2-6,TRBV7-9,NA,TGTGCCAGCCCCGACGGAGGAGACTCTGGGGCCAACGTCCTGACTTTC,CASPDGGDSGANVLTF
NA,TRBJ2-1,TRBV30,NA,TGTGCCTGGATAGCCACAGGTAGGGCCTCCTCCTCCTACAATGAGCAGTTCTTC,CAWIATGRASSSYNEQFF
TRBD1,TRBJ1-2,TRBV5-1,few,TGCGCCAGCAAGGAAACAGGGGCAACTAACTATGGCTACACCTTC,CASKETGATNYGYTF
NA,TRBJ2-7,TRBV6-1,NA,TGTGCCAGCAGTGAGGGGGCAGGACCCTACGAGCAGTACTTC,CASSEGAGPYEQYF
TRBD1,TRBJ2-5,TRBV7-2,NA,TGTGCCAGCAGCGTCGTAGGGACAGCCCAAGAGACCCAGTACTTC,CASSVVGTAQETQYF
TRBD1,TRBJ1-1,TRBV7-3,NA,TGTGCCAGCAGCTTAACCGGGGCACAGGGGGCGAGGACTGAAGCTTTCTTT,CASSLTGAQGARTEAFF
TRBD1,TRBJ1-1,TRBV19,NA,TGTGCCAGTAGTCCCCGGACAGGGGGGTGGACTGAAGCTTTCTTT,CASSPRTGGWTEAFF
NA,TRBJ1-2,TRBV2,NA,TGTGCCAGCGCCCCCGGGACACCATATGGCTACACCTTC,CASAPGTPYGYTF
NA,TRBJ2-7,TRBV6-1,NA,TGTGCCAGCAGACCCGGGGTCTACGAGCAGTACTTC,CASRPGVYEQYF
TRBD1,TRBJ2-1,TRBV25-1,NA,TGTGCCAGCAGTGCAAGCCGGGACAGGAGGGGCTCCTACAATGAGCAGTTCTTC,CASSASRDRRGSYNEQFF
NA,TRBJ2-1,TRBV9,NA,TGTGCCAGCAGCGCTTCCTTCGGGACACCTTTATTGGATGAGCAGTTCTTC,CASSASFGTPLLDEQFF
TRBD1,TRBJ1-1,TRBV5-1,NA,TGCGCCAGCAGCTCTTTGACAGGGACGAACACTGAAGCTTTCTTT,CASSSLTGTNTEAFF
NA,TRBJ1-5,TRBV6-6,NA,TGTGCCAGCAGTTACTGGCAGCTAGAGCCCCAGCATTTT,CASSYWQLEPQHF
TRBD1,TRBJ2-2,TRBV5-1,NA,TGCGCCAGCAGCTGGGACAGGCCTAACACCGGGGAGCTGTTTTTT,CASSWDRPNTGELFF
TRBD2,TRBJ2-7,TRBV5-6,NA,TGTGCCAGCAGCCCGGCGGGGGGGATAAGCGAGCAGTACTTC,CASSPAGGISEQYF
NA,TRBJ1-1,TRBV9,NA,TGTGCCAGCAGCTACGGACGGGGAAGCACTGAAGCTTTCTTT,CASSYGRGSTEAFF
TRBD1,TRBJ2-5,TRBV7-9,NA,TGTTCCAGCAGCCTGGGGGACAGGGGACAGGAGACCCAGTACTTC,CSSSLGDRGQETQYF
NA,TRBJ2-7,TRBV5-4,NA,TGTGCCAGCATCCCGTGGGGCCGGGCAGTGTCCTACGAGCAGTACTTC,CASIPWGRAVSYEQYF
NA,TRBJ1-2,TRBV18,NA,TGTGCCAGCTCACCATCTGGGGGCGTAGGTGGCTACACCTTC,CASSPSGGVGGYTF
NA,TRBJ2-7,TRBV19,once,TGTGCCAGTAGTATAGAGGGCCCCTACGAGCAGTACTTC,CASSIEGPYEQYF
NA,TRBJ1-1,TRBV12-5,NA,TGTGCTAGTGGTTTGGCGTCTCAACAGGCCACTGAAGCTTTCTTT,CASGLASQQATEAFF
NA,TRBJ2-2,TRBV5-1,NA,TGCGCCAGCAGCTCCCAGATCATTCAGGGGACCGGGGAGCTGTTTTTT,CASSSQIIQGTGELFF
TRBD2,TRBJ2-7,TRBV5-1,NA,TGCGCCAGCAGCTTGGTTCCGGCGGGGGACGAGCAGTACTTC,CASSLVPAGDEQYF
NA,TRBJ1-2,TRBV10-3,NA,TGTGCCATCAGTGAGTACAGGGATGTTAGCTATGGCCACACCTTC,CAISEYRDVSYGHTF
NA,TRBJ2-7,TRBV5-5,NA,TGTGCCAGCAGTCGGAGCGACTCCTACGAGCAGTACTTC,CASSRSDSYEQYF
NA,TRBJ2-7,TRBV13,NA,TGTGCCAGCAGCTTAGAGCCTAAGCGCGAGCAGTACTTC,CASSLEPKREQYF
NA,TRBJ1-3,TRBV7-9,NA,TGTGCCGCGGGGCCGGGTAACTCTGGAAACACCATATATTTT,CAAGPGNSGNTIYF
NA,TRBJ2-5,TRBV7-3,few,TGTGCCAGCAGCTTTGGCCTAGGCTTACAAGAGACCCAGTACTTC,CASSFGLGLQETQYF
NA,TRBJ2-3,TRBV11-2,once,TGTGCCAGCAGCTTATCGGGGGTGGGAGATACGCAGTATTTT,CASSLSGVGDTQYF
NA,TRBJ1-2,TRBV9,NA,TGTGCCAGCAGCGCGTCTCCAGGGCGAGCGTTTAGGGGTGACTACACCTTC,CASSASPGRAFRGDYTF
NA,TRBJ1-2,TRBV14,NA,TGTGCCAGCAGCCCTCTCCCCAGGTCAAACTATGGCTACACCTTC,CASSPLPRSNYGYTF
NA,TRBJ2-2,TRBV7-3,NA,TGTGCCAGCCGTGGACAAGGAAACACCGGGGAGCTGTTTTTT,CASRGQGNTGELFF
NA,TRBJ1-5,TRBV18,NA,TGTGCCAGCTCACGACAGTTTAGCAATCAGCCCCAGCATTTT,CASSRQFSNQPQHF
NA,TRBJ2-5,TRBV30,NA,TGTGCCTGGAGTGTCGTTACCCCAGCAGGGCCGAAGACCCAGTACTTC,CAWSVVTPAGPKTQYF
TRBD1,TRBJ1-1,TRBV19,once,TGTGCCAGTAGCTCCGGGACAGGGATCACTGAAGCTTTCTTT,CASSSGTGITEAFF
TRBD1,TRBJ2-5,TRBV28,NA,TGTGCCAGCAGTTCCGGACAGGCTGGCGAGACCCAGTACTTC,CASSSGQAGETQYF
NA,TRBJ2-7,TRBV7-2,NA,TGTGCCAGCAGCTTTAGCGGTGGCTCCTACGAGCAGTACTTC,CASSFSGGSYEQYF
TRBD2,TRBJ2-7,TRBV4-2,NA,TGTGCCAGCAGCCTCGGGGTAGCGGGGGAGTACGAGCAGTACTTC,CASSLGVAGEYEQYF
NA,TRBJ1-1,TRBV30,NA,TGTGCCTGGCCCGGAGTGGGGAGGAACACTGAAGCTTTCTTT,CAWPGVGRNTEAFF